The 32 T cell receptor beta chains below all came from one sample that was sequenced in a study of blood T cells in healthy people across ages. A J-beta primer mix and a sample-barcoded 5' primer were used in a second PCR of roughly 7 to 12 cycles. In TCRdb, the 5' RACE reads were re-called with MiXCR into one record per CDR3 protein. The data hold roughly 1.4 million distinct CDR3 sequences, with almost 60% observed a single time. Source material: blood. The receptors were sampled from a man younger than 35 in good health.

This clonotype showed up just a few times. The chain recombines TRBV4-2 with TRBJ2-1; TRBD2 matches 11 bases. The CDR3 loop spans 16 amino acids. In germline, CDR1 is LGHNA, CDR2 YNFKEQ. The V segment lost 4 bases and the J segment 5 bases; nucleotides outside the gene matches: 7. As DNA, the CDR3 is TGTGCCAGCAGCCTAATAGCGGGGGGGCCCCACAATGAGCAGTTCTTC. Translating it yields CASSLIAGGPHNEQFF.

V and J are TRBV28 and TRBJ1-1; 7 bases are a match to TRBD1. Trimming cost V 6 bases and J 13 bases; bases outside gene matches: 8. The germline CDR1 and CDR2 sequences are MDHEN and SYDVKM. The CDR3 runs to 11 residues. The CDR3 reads CASSLGQGVFF. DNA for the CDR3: TGTGCCAGCAGCCTGGGGCAGGGGGTTTTCTTT.

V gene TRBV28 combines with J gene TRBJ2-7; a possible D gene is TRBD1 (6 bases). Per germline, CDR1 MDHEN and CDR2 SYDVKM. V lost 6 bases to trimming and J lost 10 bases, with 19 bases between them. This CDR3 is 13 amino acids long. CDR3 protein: CASSHRWDTAQYF. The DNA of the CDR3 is TGTGCCAGCAGCCACCGCTGGGACACCGCCCAGTACTTC. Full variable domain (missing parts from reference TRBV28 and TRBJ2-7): DVKVTQSSRYLVKRTGEKVFLECVQDMDHENMFWYRQDPGLGLRLIYFSYDVKMKEKGDIPEGYSVSREKKERFSLILESASTNQTSMYLCASSHRWDTAQYFGPGTRLTVT.

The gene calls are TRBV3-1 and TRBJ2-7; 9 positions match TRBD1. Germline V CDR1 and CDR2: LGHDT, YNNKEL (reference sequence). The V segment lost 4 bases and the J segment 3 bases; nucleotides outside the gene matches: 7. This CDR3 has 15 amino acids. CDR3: CASSLTGGPLYEQYF. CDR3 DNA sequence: TGTGCCAGCAGCCTGACAGGGGGTCCTCTCTACGAGCAGTACTTC.

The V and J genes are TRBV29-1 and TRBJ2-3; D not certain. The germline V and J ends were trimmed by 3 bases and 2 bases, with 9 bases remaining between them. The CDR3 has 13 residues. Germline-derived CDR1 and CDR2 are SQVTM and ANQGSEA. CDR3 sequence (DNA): TGCAGCGTTGAGAGGCCCTTCACAGATACGCAGTATTTT. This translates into CSVERPFTDTQYF.

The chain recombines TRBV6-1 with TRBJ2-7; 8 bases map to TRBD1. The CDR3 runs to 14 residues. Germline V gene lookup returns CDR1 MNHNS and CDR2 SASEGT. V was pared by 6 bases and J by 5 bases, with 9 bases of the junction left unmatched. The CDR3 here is CASRIGQGRDEQYF. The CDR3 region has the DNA TGTGCCAGCAGAATAGGACAGGGAAGGGACGAGCAGTACTTC.

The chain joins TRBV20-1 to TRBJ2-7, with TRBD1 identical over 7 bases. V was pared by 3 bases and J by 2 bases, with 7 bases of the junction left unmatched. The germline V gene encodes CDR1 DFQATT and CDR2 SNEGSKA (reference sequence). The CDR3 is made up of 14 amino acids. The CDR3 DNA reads TGCAGTGCTAGCCGATCGACAGGGACCTACGAGCAGTACTTC. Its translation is CSASRSTGTYEQYF.

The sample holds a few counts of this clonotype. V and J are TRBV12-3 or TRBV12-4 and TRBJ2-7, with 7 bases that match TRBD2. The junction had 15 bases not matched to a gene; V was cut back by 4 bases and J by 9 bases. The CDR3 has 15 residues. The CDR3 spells CASSSLGLGPWGQYF. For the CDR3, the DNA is TGTGCCAGCAGTTCCCTAGGACTAGGCCCCTGGGGGCAGTACTTC.

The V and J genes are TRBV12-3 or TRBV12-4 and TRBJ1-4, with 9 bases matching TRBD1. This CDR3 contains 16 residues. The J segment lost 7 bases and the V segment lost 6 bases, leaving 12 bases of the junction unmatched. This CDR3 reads CASRGDRVRLGEKLFF. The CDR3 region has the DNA TGTGCCAGCAGGGGGGACAGGGTGAGGTTGGGTGAAAAACTGTTTTTT.

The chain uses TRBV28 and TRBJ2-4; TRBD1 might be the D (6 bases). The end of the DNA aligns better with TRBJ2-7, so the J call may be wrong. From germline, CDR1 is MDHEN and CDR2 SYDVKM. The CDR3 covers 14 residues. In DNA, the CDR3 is TGTGCCACCGCTAGTGGACAGACAAGCTACGAGCAGTACTTC. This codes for CATASGQTSYEQYF.

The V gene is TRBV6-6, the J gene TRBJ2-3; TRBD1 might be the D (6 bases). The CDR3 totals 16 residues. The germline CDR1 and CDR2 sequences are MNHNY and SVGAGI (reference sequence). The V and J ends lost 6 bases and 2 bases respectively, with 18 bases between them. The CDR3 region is CASSPRQVFNTDTQYF. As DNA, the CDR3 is TGTGCCAGCAGCCCCCGACAGGTTTTCAACACAGATACGCAGTATTTT.

This CDR3 is CASREGGGSNYGYTF. The CDR3 bases are TGTGCCAGCAGAGAAGGGGGAGGATCTAACTATGGCTACACCTTC. The chain recombines TRBV12-3 or TRBV12-4 with TRBJ1-2; tentatively, D is TRBD1 (6 bases). This CDR3 spans 15 amino acids. V shed 6 bases and J shed 0 bases, with 14 bases lying between them.

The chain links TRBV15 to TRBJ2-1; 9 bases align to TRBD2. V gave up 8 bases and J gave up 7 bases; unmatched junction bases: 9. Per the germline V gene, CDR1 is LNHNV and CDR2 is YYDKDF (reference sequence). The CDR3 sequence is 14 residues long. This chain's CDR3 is CATEAGGAGNEQFF. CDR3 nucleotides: TGTGCCACCGAGGCGGGGGGGGCAGGAAATGAGCAGTTCTTC.

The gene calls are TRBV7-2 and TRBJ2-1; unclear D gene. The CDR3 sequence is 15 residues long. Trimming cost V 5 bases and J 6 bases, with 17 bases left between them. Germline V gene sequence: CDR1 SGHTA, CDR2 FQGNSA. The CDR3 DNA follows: TGTGCCAGCAGCCCGAGACCCGTCATCAGCAATGAGCAGTTCTTC. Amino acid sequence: CASSPRPVISNEQFF.

CDR3 residues: CASSAGTTFDEQYF. CDR3 nucleotides: TGTGCCAGCAGCGCCGGGACCACCTTTGACGAGCAGTACTTC. This chain links TRBV14 with TRBJ2-5, with D perhaps being TRBD1 or TRBD2 (5 bases each). The DNA end is more similar to TRBJ2-7, so the J call may be wrong. The CDR3 has 14 residues. From germline, CDR1 is SGHDN and CDR2 FVKESK.

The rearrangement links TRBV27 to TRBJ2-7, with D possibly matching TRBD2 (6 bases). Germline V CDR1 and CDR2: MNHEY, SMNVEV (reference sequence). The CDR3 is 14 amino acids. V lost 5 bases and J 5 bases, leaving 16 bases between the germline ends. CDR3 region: CASSILGGPHEQYF. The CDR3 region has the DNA TGTGCCAGCAGTATTCTCGGAGGGCCCCACGAGCAGTACTTC.

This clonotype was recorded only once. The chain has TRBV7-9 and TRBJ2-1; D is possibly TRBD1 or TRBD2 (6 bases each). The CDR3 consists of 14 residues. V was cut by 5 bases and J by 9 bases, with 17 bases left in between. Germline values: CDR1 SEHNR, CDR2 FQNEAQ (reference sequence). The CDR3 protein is CASSTPGLGAEQFF. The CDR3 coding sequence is TGTGCCAGCAGCACTCCGGGACTGGGGGCTGAGCAGTTCTTC. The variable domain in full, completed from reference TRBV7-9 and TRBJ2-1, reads DTGVSQNPRHKITKRGQNVTFRCDPISEHNRLYWYRQTLGQGPEFLTYFQNEAQLEKSRLLSDRFSAERPKGSFSTLEIQRTEQGDSAMYLCASSTPGLGAEQFFGPGTRLTVL.

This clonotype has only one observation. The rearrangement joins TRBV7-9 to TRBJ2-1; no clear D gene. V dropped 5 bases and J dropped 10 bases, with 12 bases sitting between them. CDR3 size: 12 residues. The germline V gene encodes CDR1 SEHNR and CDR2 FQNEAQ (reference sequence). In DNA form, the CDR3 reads TGTGCCAGCAGCCCTGACATAGGCGAGCAGTTCTTC. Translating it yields CASSPDIGEQFF.

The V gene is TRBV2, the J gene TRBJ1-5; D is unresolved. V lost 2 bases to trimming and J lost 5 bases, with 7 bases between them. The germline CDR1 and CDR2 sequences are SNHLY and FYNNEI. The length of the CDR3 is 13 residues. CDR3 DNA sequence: TGTGCCAGCAGTGAATACGGTTATCAGCCCCAGCATTTT. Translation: CASSEYGYQPQHF. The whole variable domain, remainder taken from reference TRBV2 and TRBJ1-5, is EPEVTQTPSHQVTQMGQEVILRCVPISNHLYFYWYRQILGQKVEFLVSFYNNEISEKSEIFDDQFSVERPDGSNFTLKIRSTKLEDSAMYFCASSEYGYQPQHFGDGTRLSIL.

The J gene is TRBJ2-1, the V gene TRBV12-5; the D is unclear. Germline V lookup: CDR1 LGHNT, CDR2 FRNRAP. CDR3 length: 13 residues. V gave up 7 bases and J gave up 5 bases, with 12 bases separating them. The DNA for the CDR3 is TGTGCTAGTGCGAGGACCTCGAACAATGAGCAGTTCTTC. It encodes CASARTSNNEQFF.

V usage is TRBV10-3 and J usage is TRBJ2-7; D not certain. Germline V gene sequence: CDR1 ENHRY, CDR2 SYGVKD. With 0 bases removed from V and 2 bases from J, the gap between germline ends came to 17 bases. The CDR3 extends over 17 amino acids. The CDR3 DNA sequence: TGTGCCATCAGTGAGTCGATCCAGGCCCCAAGACCCTACGAGCAGTACTTC. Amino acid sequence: CAISESIQAPRPYEQYF.

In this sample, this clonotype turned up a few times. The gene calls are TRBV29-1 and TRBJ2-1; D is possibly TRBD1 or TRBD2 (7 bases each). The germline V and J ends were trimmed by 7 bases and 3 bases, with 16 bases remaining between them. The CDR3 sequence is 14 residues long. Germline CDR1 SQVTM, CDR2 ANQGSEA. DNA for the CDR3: TGCAGCGGCTTCGACAGGGAGGGCTACAATGAGCAGTTCTTC. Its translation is CSGFDREGYNEQFF.

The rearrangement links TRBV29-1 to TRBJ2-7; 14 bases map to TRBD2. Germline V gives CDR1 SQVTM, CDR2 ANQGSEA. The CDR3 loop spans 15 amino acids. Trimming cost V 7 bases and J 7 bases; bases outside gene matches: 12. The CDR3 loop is CSAKTGTSGSREQYF. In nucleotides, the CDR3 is TGCAGCGCGAAAACCGGGACTAGCGGGAGTCGGGAGCAGTACTTC.

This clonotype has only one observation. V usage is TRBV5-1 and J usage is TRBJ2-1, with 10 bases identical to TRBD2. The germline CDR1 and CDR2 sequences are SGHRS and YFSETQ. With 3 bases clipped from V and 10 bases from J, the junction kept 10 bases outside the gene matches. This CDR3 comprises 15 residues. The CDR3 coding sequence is TGCGCCAGCAGCTATACTAGCGGGAATCTTGGGGAGCAGTTCTTC. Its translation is CASSYTSGNLGEQFF. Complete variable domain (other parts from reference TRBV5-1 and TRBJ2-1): KAGVTQTPRYLIKTRGQQVTLSCSPISGHRSVSWYQQTPGQGLQFLFEYFSETQRNKGNFPGRFSGRQFSNSRSEMNVSTLELGDSALYLCASSYTSGNLGEQFFGPGTRLTVL.

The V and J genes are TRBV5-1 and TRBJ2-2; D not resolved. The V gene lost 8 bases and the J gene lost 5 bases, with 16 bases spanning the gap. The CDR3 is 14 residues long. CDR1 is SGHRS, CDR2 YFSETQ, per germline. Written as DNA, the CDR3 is TGCGCCAGTATGACAAGGGCGACAACCGGGGAGCTGTTTTTT. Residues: CASMTRATTGELFF.

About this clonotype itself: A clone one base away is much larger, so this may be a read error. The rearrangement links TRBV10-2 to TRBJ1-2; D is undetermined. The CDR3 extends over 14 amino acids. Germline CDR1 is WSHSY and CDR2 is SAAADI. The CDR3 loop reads CDSSDGPATYGYTF. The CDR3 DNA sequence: TGCGACAGCAGCGATGGTCCGGCTACCTATGGCTACACCTTC.

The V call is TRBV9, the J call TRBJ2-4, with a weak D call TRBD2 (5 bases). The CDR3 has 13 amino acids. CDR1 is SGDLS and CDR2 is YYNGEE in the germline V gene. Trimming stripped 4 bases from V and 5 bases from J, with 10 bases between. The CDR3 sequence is CASSSGSENIQYF. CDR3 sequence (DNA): TGTGCCAGCAGCTCGGGGAGTGAAAACATTCAGTACTTC.

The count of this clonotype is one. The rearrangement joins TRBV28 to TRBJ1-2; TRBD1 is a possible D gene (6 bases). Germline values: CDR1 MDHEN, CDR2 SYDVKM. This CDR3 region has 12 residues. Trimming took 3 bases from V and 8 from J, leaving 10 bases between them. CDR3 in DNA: TGTGCCAGCAGTTTTGGGGGCAGGGGCTACACCTTC. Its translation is CASSFGGRGYTF.

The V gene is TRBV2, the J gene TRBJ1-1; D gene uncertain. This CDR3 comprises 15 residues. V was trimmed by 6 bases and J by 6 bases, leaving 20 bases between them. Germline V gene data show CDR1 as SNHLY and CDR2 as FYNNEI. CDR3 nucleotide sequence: TGTGCCAGCAGAGCCCGGGAGCCCCTCTTTGCTGAAGCTTTCTTT. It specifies CASRAREPLFAEAFF. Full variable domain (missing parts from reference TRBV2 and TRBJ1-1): EPEVTQTPSHQVTQMGQEVILRCVPISNHLYFYWYRQILGQKVEFLVSFYNNEISEKSEIFDDQFSVERPDGSNFTLKIRSTKLEDSAMYFCASRAREPLFAEAFFGQGTRLTVV.

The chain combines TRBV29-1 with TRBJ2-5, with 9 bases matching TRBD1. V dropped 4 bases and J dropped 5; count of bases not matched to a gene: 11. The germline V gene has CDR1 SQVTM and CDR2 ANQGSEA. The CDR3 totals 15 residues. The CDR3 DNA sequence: TGCAGCGTTGTAGTTGGACAGGGGCGGGGGGAGACCCAGTACTTC. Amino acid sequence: CSVVVGQGRGETQYF.

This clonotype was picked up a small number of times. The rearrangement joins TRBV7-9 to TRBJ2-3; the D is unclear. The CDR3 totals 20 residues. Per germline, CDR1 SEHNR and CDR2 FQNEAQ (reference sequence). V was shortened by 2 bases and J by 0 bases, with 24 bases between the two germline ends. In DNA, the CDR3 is TGTGCCAGCAGCTTATTATCCCTCCGGGCTCAAGCTCGGAGCACAGATACGCAGTATTTT. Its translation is CASSLLSLRAQARSTDTQYF.

DNA for the CDR3: TGTGCCACCAGCGCTGGGAGTTTCAGCGACGAGCAGTACTTC. Translated: CATSAGSFSDEQYF. The V gene is TRBV15, the J gene TRBJ2-7, with D possibly matching TRBD2 (5 bases). Germline CDR1 LNHNV, CDR2 YYDKDF (reference sequence). The CDR3 totals 14 residues. V was pared by 5 bases and J by 5 bases, with 16 bases between. The variable domain in full, with the rest retrieved from reference TRBV15 and TRBJ2-7, is DAMVIQNPRYQVTQFGKPVTLSCSQTLNHNVMYWYQQKSSQAPKLLFHYYDKDFNNEADTPDNFQSRRPNTSFCFLDIRSPGLGDTAMYLCATSAGSFSDEQYFGPGTRLTVT.